This T cell receptor (beta chain) is from a study of blood T cell repertoires in COVID-19. About the research overall: Acute and convalescent COVID-19 samples came from the United States, Italy and Spain. T cells, B-cell-depleted T cells, or PBMCs supplied cDNA or gDNA.

This CDR3 has 15 residues. The junction had 4 bases not matched to a gene; V was cut back by 3 bases and J by 2 bases. Germline V gives CDR1 KGHSH, CDR2 LQKENI. Per the original data handling: Estimation of nucleated cell counts was performed using reference gene primer amplification. Here immunoSEQ multiplex PCR was the method, and the copy in TCRdb shows in-frame clones only, minus some. The D gene and trimming were derived from the DNA, and the V and J assignments and clone size from that table. The sample yields about 27,000 clones, more than 80% seen once. The receptor was isolated from a woman at least 80 years old with acute or convalescent COVID-19. Sequencing was done on a sample of peripheral blood. The chain combines TRBV18 with TRBJ2-7, with 10 bases aligning to TRBD1. The CDR3 loop reads CASSPGQGGPYEQYF. In nucleotides, the CDR3 is TGTGCCAGCTCACCCGGACAGGGGGGGCCCTACGAGCAGTACTTC.